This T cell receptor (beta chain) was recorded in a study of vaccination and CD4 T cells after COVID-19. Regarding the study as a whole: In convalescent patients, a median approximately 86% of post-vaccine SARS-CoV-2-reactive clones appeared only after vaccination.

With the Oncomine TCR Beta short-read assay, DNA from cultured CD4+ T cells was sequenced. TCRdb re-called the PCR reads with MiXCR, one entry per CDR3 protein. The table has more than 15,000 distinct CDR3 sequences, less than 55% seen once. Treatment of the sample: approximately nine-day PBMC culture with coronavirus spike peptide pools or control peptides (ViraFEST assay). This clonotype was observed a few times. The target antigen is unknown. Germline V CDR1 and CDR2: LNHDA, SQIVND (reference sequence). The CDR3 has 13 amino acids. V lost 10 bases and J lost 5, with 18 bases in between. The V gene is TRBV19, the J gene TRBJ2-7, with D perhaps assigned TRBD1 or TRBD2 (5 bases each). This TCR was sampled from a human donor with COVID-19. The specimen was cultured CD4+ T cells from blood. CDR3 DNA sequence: TGTGCCACTCCCGGCTGGGGGTGGGACGAGCAGTACTTC. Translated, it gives CATPGWGWDEQYF.